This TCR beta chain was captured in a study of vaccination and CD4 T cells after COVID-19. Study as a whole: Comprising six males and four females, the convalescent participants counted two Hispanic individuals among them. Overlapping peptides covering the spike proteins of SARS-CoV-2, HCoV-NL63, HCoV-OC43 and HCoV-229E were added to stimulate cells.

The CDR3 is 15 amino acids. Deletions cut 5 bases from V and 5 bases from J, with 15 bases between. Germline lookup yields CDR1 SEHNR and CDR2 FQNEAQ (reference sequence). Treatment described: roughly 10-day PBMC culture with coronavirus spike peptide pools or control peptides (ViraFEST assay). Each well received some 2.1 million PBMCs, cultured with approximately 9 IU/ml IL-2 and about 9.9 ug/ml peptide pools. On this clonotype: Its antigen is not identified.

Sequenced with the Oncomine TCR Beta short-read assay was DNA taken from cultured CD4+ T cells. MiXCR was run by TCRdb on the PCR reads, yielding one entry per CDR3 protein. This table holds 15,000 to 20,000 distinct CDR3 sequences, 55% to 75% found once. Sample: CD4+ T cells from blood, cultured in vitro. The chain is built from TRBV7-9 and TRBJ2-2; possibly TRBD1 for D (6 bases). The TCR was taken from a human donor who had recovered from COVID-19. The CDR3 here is CASSPGRGNTGELFF. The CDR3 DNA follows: TGTGCCAGCAGCCCGGGCAGGGGAAATACCGGGGAGCTGTTTTTT.